This T cell receptor beta chain comes out of a study of T-cell memory formation after mild COVID-19. This clonotype appeared a few times. Its cognate antigen is unknown. One end of the junction varies from germline; a read error may be responsible. TCRdb re-called the 5' RACE reads through MiXCR, storing one row per CDR3 protein. The profile shows about 350,000 distinct CDR3 sequences, about an eighth of them singletons. Study-wide findings and caveats: Shrinking CD4+ clones resided mostly in CM and EM, and CD8+ ones in EMRA.

Germline V CDR1 and CDR2: LNHDA, SQIVND (reference sequence). The CDR3 has 13 amino acids. The sequencing sample was made of PBMCs or a T cell subset sorted from them (not recorded which). This sequence joins TRBV19 and TRBJ1-2; D may be TRBD1 (6 bases). The receptor was derived from a man between 18 and 35 years old who had mild COVID-19 (a few samples of this study predate the infection). Cell type and time point are not known. The CDR3: CASSTGVGYAYTF. Written as DNA, the CDR3 is TGTGCCAGTAGTACAGGGGTGGGCTATGCCTACACCTTC. The full variable domain, its missing parts supplied by reference TRBV19 and TRBJ1-2, is DGGITQSPKYLFRKEGQNVTLSCEQNLNHDAMYWYRQDPGQGLRLIYYSQIVNDFQKGDIAEGYSVSREKKESFPLTVTSAQKNPTAFYLCASSTGVGYAYTFGSGTRLTVV.